The subject of this entry is one T cell receptor (beta chain). The antigen is undetermined. This entry comes from a study of T cell responses to AZD1222 COVID-19 vaccine. Trimming shortened V by 1 base and J by 5 bases, and 14 bases separated the two germline ends. CDR1 is SGHVS and CDR2 is FNYEAQ in the germline V gene. The CDR3 totals 15 residues. The data were produced by immunoSEQ multiplex PCR, yet TCRdb's version contains in-frame clones alone and is incomplete. The sample records about 170,000 clones, 87% being singletons. Findings of the study overall: When two AZD1222 doses had been given, Spike-specific TCR breadth and depth rose.

The source is an adult who received the AZD1222 COVID-19 vaccine. This specimen consisted of peripheral blood, obtained 28 days after the second AZD1222 dose. The chain has TRBV7-6 and TRBJ1-2; possibly TRBD1 for D (6 bases). The CDR3 nucleotides are TGTGCCAGCAGCTTAGAAAGAGGGGGGAAATATGGCTACACCTTC. Translation gives CASSLERGGKYGYTF.